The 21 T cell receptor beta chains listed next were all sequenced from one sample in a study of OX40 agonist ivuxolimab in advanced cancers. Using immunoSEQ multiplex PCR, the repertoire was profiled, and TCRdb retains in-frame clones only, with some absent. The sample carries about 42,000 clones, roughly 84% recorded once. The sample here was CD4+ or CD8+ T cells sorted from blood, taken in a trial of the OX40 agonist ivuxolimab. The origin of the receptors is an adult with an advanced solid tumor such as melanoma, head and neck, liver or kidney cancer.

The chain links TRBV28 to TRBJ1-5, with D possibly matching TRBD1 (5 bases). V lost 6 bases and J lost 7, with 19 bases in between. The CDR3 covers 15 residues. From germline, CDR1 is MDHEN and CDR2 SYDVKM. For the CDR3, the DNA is TGTGCCAGCAGATTACGGGCCGGGGGGAACCAGCCCCAGCATTTT. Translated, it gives CASRLRAGGNQPQHF.

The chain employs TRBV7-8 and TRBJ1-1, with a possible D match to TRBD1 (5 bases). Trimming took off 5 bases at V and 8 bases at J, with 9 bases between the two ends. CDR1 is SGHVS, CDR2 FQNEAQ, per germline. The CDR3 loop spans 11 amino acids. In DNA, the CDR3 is TGTGCCAGCAGCCGACAGAGGGAAGCTTTCTTT. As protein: CASSRQREAFF.

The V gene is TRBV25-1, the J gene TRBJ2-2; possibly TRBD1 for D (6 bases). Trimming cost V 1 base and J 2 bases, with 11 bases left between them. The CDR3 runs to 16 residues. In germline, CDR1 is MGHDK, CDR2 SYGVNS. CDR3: CASSEFPGDNTGELFF. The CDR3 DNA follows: TGTGCCAGCAGTGAATTCCCAGGGGATAACACCGGGGAGCTGTTTTTT. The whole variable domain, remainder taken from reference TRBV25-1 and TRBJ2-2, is EADIYQTPRYLVIGTGKKITLECSQTMGHDKMYWYQQDPGMELHLIHYSYGVNSTEKGDLSSESTVSRIRTEHFPLTLESARPSHTSQYLCASSEFPGDNTGELFFGEGSRLTVL.

CDR3 nucleotides: TGTGCCAGCAGTGAGCGGCAAGGACAGACGAGAAACATTCAGTACTTC. It is translated as CASSERQGQTRNIQYF. The chain carries TRBV6-1 and TRBJ2-4; TRBD1 is a possible D gene (6 bases). The CDR3 totals 16 residues. Germline values: CDR1 MNHNS, CDR2 SASEGT. Trimming took off 3 bases at V and 6 bases at J, with 18 bases between the two ends.

This CDR3 reads CASSLNSHNEQFF. CDR3 in DNA: TGTGCCAGCAGCTTAAACTCACACAATGAGCAGTTCTTC. The chain has TRBV7-7 and TRBJ2-1; no firm D call. V lost 2 bases, J lost 5 bases, and 7 bases lay in between. The germline gives CDR1 SSHAT, CDR2 FNYEAQ (reference sequence). CDR3 length: 13 amino acids.

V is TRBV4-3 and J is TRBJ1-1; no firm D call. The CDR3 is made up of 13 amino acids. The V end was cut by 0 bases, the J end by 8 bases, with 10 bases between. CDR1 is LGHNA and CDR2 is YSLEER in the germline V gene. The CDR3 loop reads CASSQDSESEAFF. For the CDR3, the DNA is TGCGCCAGCAGCCAAGATTCGGAATCGGAAGCTTTCTTT.

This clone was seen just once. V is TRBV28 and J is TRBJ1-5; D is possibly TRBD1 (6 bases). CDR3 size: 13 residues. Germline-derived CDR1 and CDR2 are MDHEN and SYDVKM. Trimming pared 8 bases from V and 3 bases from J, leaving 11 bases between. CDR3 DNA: TGTGCCAGCGGAACAGGGCTCAATCAGCCCCAGCATTTT. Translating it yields CASGTGLNQPQHF. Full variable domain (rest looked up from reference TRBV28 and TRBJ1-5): DVKVTQSSRYLVKRTGEKVFLECVQDMDHENMFWYRQDPGLGLRLIYFSYDVKMKEKGDIPEGYSVSREKKERFSLILESASTNQTSMYLCASGTGLNQPQHFGDGTRLSIL.

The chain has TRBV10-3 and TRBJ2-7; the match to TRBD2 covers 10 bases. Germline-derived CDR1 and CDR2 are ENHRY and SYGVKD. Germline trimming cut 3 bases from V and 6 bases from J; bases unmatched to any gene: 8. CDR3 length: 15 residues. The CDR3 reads CAISDRTSGQSEQYF. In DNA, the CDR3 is TGTGCCATCAGTGACCGGACTAGCGGTCAGAGCGAGCAGTACTTC.

The CDR3 coding sequence is TGTGCCAGTAGTATCTCCGAAGGAGAGACCCAGTACTTC. This sequence encodes CASSISEGETQYF. V usage is TRBV19 and J usage is TRBJ2-5; D unresolved. Germline V gene lookup returns CDR1 LNHDA and CDR2 SQIVND (reference sequence). This CDR3 region has 13 residues. V was clipped by 3 bases and J by 4 bases, with 9 bases between them.

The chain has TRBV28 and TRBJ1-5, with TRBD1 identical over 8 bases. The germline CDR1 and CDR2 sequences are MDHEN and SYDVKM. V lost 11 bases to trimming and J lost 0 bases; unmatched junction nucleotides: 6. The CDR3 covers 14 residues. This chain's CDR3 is CAQGTGYSNQPQHF. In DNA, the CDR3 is TGTGCCCAAGGGACAGGTTATAGCAATCAGCCCCAGCATTTT.

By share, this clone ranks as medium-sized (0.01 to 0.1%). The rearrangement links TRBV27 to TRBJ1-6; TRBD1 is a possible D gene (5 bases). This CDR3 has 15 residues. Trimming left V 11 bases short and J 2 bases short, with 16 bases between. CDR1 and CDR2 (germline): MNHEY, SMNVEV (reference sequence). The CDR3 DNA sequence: TGTGCCTCCACTGGAGGGGCGACCTATAATTCACCCCTCCACTTT. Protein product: CASTGGATYNSPLHF.

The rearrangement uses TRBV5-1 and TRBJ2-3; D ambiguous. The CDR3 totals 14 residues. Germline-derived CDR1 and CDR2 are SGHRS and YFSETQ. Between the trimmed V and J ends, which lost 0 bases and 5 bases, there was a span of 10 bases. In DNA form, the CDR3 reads TGCGCCAGCAGCTTGGAGACTGGTGGAGATACGCAGTATTTT. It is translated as CASSLETGGDTQYF. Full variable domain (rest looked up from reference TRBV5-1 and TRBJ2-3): KAGVTQTPRYLIKTRGQQVTLSCSPISGHRSVSWYQQTPGQGLQFLFEYFSETQRNKGNFPGRFSGRQFSNSRSEMNVSTLELGDSALYLCASSLETGGDTQYFGPGTRLTVL.

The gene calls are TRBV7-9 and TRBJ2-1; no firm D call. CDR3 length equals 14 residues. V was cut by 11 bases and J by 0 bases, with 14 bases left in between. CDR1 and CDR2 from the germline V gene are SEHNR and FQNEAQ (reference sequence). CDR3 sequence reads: CAGNGWSSYNEQFF. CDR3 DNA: TGTGCCGGAAATGGATGGAGCTCCTACAATGAGCAGTTCTTC.

The CDR3 sequence: CASSPDTGREKLFF. The DNA of the CDR3 is TGTGCCAGCAGCCCCGACACAGGTCGAGAAAAACTGTTTTTT. This sequence joins TRBV9 and TRBJ1-4, with TRBD1 as a possible D gene (5 bases). The CDR3 sequence is 14 residues long. Germline lookup yields CDR1 SGDLS and CDR2 YYNGEE. The germline V and J ends were trimmed by 4 bases and 8 bases, with 15 bases remaining between them.

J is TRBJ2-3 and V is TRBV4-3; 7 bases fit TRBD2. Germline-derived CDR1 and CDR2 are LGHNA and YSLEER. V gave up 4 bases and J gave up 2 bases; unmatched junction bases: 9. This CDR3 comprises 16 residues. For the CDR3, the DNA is TGCGCCAGCAGCCGGGATGGAGGACTAGTCACAGATACGCAGTATTTT. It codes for CASSRDGGLVTDTQYF.

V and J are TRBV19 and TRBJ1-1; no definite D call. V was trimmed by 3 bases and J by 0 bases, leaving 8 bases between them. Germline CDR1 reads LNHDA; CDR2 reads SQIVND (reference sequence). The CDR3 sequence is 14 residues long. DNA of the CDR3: TGTGCCAGTAGTATTGGGCGGCTGAACACTGAAGCTTTCTTT. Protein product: CASSIGRLNTEAFF.

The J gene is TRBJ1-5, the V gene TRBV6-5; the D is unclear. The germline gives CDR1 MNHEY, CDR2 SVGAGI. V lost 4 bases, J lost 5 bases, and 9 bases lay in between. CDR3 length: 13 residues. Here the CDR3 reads CASSLSGYQPQHF. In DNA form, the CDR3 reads TGTGCCAGCAGTTTGTCGGGCTATCAGCCCCAGCATTTT.

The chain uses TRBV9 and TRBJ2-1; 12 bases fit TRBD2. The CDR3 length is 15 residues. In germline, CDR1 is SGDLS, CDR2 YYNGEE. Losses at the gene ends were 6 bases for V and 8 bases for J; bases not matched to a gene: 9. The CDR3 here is CASTGPSGGADEQFF. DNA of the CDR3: TGTGCCAGCACGGGCCCTAGCGGGGGGGCGGATGAGCAGTTCTTC.

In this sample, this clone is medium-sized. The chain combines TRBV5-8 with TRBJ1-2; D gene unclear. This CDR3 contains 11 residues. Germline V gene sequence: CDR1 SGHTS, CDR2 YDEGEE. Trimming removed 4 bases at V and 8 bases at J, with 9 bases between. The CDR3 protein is CASSPVEGYTF. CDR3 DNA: TGTGCCAGCAGCCCGGTCGAGGGCTACACCTTC. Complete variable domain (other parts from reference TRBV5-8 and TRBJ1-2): EAGVTQSPTHLIKTRGQQATLRCSPISGHTSVYWYQQALGLGLQFLLWYDEGEERNRGNFPPRFSGRQFPNYSSELNVNALELEDSALYLCASSPVEGYTFGSGTRLTVV.

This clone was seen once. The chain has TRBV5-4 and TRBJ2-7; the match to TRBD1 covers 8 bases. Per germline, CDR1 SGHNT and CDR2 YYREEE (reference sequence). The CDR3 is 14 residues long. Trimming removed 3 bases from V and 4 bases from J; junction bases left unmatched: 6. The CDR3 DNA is TGTGCCAGCAGCTGGGCCCAGGGGGCTTACGAGCAGTACTTC. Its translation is CASSWAQGAYEQYF.

The CDR3 bases are TGTGCCAGCAGCTTGGTGGGGGGGCGCACCCCCTACGAGCAGTACTTC. The encoded protein is CASSLVGGRTPYEQYF. J is TRBJ2-7 and V is TRBV5-4; weak D call: TRBD2 (7 bases). The CDR3 is made up of 16 amino acids. The V end was cut by 0 bases, the J end by 2 bases, with 15 bases between. CDR1 and CDR2 (germline): SGHNT, YYREEE (reference sequence).